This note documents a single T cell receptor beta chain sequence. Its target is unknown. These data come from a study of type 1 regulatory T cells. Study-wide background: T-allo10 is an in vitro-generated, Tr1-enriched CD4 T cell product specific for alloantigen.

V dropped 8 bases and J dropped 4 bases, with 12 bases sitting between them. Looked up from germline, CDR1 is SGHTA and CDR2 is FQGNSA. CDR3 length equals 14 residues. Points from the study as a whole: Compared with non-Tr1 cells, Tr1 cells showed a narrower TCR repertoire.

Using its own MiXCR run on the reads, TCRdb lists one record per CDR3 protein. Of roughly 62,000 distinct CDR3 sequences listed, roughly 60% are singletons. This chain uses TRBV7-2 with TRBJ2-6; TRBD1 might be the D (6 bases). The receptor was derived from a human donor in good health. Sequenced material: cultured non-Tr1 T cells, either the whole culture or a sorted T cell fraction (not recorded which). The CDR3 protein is CASATGRGANVLTF. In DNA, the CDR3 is TGTGCCAGCGCAACAGGGCGGGGGGCCAACGTCCTGACTTTC.